This TCR beta chain emerged from a study of CD8+ T cells in alopecia areata. About the study: Those patients who were treated received oral tofacitinib, which was given at 5 to 10 mg twice daily for moderate-to-severe alopecia areata. Tofacitinib ran for 6 to 18 months before 6 months off drug. Severity scores in treated patients reflected the percentage of scalp affected.

Germline assignment: CDR1 GTSNPN and CDR2 SVGIG (reference sequence). The trim removed 5 bases at V and 10 bases at J, leaving 4 bases unmatched. The CDR3 has 12 residues. On this clone: Antigen unknown.

The treatment is: oral pan-JAK inhibitor, 5-10 mg twice daily. Findings and caveats of the study: Among the 100 top clones, expanded CD8+ clones, like scalp clonality, were significantly decreased by tofacitinib.

Extraction of RNA preceded its reverse transcription into cDNA, which served as the sequencing template. Clones were sequenced by immunoSEQ multiplex PCR, and TCRdb holds only the in-frame ones, with some missing. This table holds about 210,000 clones, more than 45% found once. The V and J genes are TRBV30 and TRBJ1-6; 8 bases agree with TRBD1. Material: CD4+ T cells sorted from blood, obtained at week 4, from a patient treated with tofacitinib. This sequence originates from a human donor with alopecia areata. CDR3 residues: CAWGGQGSPLHF. The CDR3 DNA reads TGTGCCTGGGGCGGACAGGGATCACCCCTCCACTTT.